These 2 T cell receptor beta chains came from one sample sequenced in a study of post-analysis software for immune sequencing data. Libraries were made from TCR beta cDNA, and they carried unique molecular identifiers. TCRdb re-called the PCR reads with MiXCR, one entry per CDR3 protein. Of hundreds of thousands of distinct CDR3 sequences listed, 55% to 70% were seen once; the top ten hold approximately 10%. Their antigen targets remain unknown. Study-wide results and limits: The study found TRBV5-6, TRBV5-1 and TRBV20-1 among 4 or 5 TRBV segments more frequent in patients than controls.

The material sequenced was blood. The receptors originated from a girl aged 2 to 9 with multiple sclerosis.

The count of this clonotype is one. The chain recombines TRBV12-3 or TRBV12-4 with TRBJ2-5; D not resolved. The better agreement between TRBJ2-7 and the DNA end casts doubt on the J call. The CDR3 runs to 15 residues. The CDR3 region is CASSRRMIHPYEQYF. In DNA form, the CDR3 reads TGTGCCAGCAGTCGTCGGATGATCCACCCCTACGAGCAGTACTTC.

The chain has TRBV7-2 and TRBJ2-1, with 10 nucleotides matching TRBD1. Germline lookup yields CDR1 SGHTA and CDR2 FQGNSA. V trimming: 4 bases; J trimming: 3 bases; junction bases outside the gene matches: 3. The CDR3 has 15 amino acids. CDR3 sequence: CASSSRTGGYNEQFF. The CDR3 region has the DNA TGTGCCAGCAGCTCCCGGACAGGGGGCTACAATGAGCAGTTCTTC.